Presented here are 7 T cell receptor beta chains from one specimen sequenced in a study of T cell clonality in common variable immunodeficiency. Some clones are missing from TCRdb's copy, which holds only in-frame ones; the method was immunoSEQ multiplex PCR. The repertoire has fewer than 60,000 clones, none seen only once; the ten largest take about 2%. The sample comprised peripheral blood mononuclear cells. These receptor sequences come from a person aged 18 to 70 in good health.

Ten or more counts support this clone. The read ends 3 residues shy of where the CDR3 ends; the end is completed using the germline J gene. This chain joins TRBV2 and TRBJ2-1; 13 bases align to TRBD2. After removal of 4 bases from V and 5 bases from J, the junction contained 2 bases not matched to a gene. Germline V CDR1 and CDR2: SNHLY, FYNNEI. CDR3 size: 15 residues. CDR3 residues: CASSAGLAGDNEQFF. CDR3 DNA, as far as it was read: TGTGCCAGCAGTGCCGGACTAGCGGGGGACAATGAG.

There are many counts of this clone. The read comes to an end 3 residues before the CDR3 does, leaving the germline J gene to fill in the end. The rearrangement uses TRBV27 and TRBJ2-7, with 10 bases fitting TRBD2. V was clipped by 3 bases and J by 4 bases; unmatched bases: 6. Germline V gene sequence: CDR1 MNHEY, CDR2 SMNVEV (reference sequence). The CDR3 is 15 residues long. This CDR3 reads CASSFIAGGNYEQYF. The covered CDR3 bases are TGTGCCAGCAGTTTTATAGCGGGAGGAAATTACGAG.

Details on this clone: Read sequence stops 3 residues before the CDR3 end, and the germline J gene provides the missing end. J is TRBJ2-7 and V is TRBV7-8; 9 nucleotides align to TRBD2. J lost 4 bases, V lost 9 bases, and 10 bases had no gene match. This CDR3 has 14 amino acids. From germline, CDR1 is SGHVS and CDR2 FQNEAQ. This CDR3 is CASGLAGGPYEQYF. Incomplete CDR3 DNA: TGTGCCAGTGGGTTGGCGGGAGGGCCGTACGAG.

This clone showed up many times. The CDR3 extends 3 residues past the end of the read, so its final part is completed from the germline J gene. The chain employs TRBV20-1 and TRBJ2-1, with 10 bases that match TRBD2. This CDR3 has 15 amino acids. V gave up 6 bases and J gave up 7 bases; unmatched junction bases: 12. Per the germline V gene, CDR1 is DFQATT and CDR2 is SNEGSKA (reference sequence). CDR3 bases read: TGCAGTGCCTCGGAGAGCCTAGCGGGGGTGAATGAG. Translated, it gives CSASESLAGVNE. The whole CDR3 sequence is CSASESLAGVNEQFF.

This clone was seen ten or more times. The read ends 3 residues early relative to the CDR3; the germline J gene fills the gap. The chain couples TRBV4-1 to TRBJ2-7; no clear D gene. There are 15 residues in the CDR3. Looked up from germline, CDR1 is MGHRA and CDR2 is YSYEKL. V shed 0 bases and J shed 2 bases, with 11 bases lying between them. Here the CDR3 reads CASSQEDAETYEQYF. The sequenced part of the CDR3 DNA is TGCGCCAGCAGCCAAGAAGATGCGGAAACCTACGAG.

The table lists this clone with many counts. Partial CDR3 DNA: TGTGCCAGCAGCACCGGGACAGCCGCTAATGAAAAA. It codes for CASSTGTAANEK. The entire CDR3 protein is CASSTGTAANEKLFF. The rearrangement uses TRBV5-5 and TRBJ1-4; 7 bases line up with TRBD1. The missing CDR3 end, 3 residues past where the read stops, is filled in from the germline J gene. CDR3 length equals 15 residues. Germline values: CDR1 SGHKS, CDR2 YYEKEE (reference sequence). J was trimmed by 3 bases and V by 4 bases; bases with no gene match: 6.

This clone showed up many times. The read is 3 residues too short to cover the CDR3 end, so that end is filled in from the germline J gene. V and J are TRBV20-1 and TRBJ1-6, with D perhaps matching TRBD1 (6 bases). The germline V gene encodes CDR1 DFQATT and CDR2 SNEGSKA (reference sequence). Trimming took 6 bases from V and 7 from J, leaving 13 bases between them. This CDR3 spans 13 amino acids. The chain's CDR3 is CSALGGQNSPLHF. The CDR3 DNA, read in part, is TGCAGTGCCCTCGGCGGACAGAATTCACCC.